Below are 30 T cell receptor beta chains sequenced from a single sample in a study of shared clonotypes between healthy human individuals. Naive CD8 isolation took CD45RO-negative cells positively selected for CCR7 and excluded terminally differentiated effector memory CD45RA+ cells. TCRdb's table, derived via immunoSEQ multiplex PCR, lists solely in-frame clones and lacks some. The sample comprises 1.5 million to 2.5 million clones, 85% to 95% of which are singletons, and around 1.2% rests with the top ten. Sequenced: naive CD8+ T cells sorted from blood. The source of these receptors is a man between 18 and 35 years old in good health.

The count of this clone is one. At the DNA level, this CDR3 is encoded by other sequences in the same sample as well. The V gene is TRBV4-1, the J gene TRBJ2-7; 10 nucleotides match TRBD2. CDR3 length: 15 residues. Germline V gives CDR1 MGHRA, CDR2 YSYEKL. The V and J ends lost 4 bases and 3 bases, in that order; junction bases with no gene match: 6. The CDR3: CASSRTLAGDYEQYF. The CDR3 DNA follows: TGCGCCAGCAGCCGGACTCTAGCGGGGGACTACGAGCAGTACTTC.

The chain employs TRBV5-4 and TRBJ1-2; D possibly corresponds to TRBD1 (6 bases). The CDR3 consists of 15 residues. Between the trimmed V and J ends, which lost 0 bases and 2 bases, there was a span of 11 bases. Germline V CDR1 and CDR2: SGHNT, YYREEE (reference sequence). The DNA for the CDR3 is TGTGCCAGCAGCTTGGAGGGGGGCTCGAACTATGGCTACACCTTC. This codes for CASSLEGGSNYGYTF.

CDR3 sequence reads: CASSLGILYEQYF. For the CDR3, the DNA is TGTGCCAGCAGCTTAGGGATTCTCTACGAGCAGTACTTC. The chain employs TRBV7-8 and TRBJ2-7; D remains ambiguous. The V gene lost 1 base and the J gene lost 3 bases, with 7 bases spanning the gap. Per germline, CDR1 SGHVS and CDR2 FQNEAQ. This CDR3 has 13 residues. The complete variable domain, with remaining parts taken from reference TRBV7-8 and TRBJ2-7, reads GAGVSQSPRYKVAKRGQDVALRCDPISGHVSLFWYQQALGQGPEFLTYFQNEAQLDKSGLPSDRFFAERPEGSVSTLKIQRTQQEDSAVYLCASSLGILYEQYFGPGTRLTVT.

This chain links TRBV4-1 with TRBJ2-1, with D perhaps matching TRBD2 (6 bases). V gave up 4 bases and J gave up 6 bases, with 10 bases separating them. Germline CDR1 reads MGHRA; CDR2 reads YSYEKL. This CDR3 spans 13 amino acids. CDR3 loop: CASSPMGGNEQFF. The CDR3 DNA is TGCGCCAGCAGCCCCATGGGGGGCAATGAGCAGTTCTTC.

The chain couples TRBV12-5 to TRBJ2-7, with 13 bases matching TRBD2. The CDR3 sequence is 17 residues long. CDR1 and CDR2 (germline): LGHNT, FRNRAP. The V and J ends lost 4 bases and 5 bases, in that order; junction bases with no gene match: 11. DNA of the CDR3: TGTGCTAGTGGTTCAGGACTAGCGGGAGCTTCCGTCAACGAGCAGTACTTC. This codes for CASGSGLAGASVNEQYF. The variable domain in full, completed from reference TRBV12-5 and TRBJ2-7, reads DARVTQTPRHKVTEMGQEVTMRCQPILGHNTVFWYRQTMMQGLELLAYFRNRAPLDDSGMPKDRFSAEMPDATLATLKIQPSEPRDSAVYFCASGSGLAGASVNEQYFGPGTRLTVT.

The rearrangement links TRBV12-5 to TRBJ2-2; D is uncertain. This CDR3 spans 15 amino acids. CDR1 and CDR2 from the germline V gene are LGHNT and FRNRAP. V lost 0 bases and J 8 bases, leaving 13 bases between the germline ends. The DNA of the CDR3 is TGTGCTAGTGGTTTGGTACCCAGCAGGCTAGGGGAGCTGTTTTTT. Translation gives CASGLVPSRLGELFF.

The V and J genes are TRBV5-1 and TRBJ1-6, with 7 bases lining up with TRBD1. Looked up from germline, CDR1 is SGHRS and CDR2 is YFSETQ. There are 15 residues in the CDR3. V was pared by 3 bases and J by 11 bases, with 11 bases of the junction left unmatched. The CDR3 loop is CASSWDSSAGAPLHF. In DNA, the CDR3 is TGCGCCAGCAGCTGGGACAGCTCAGCAGGGGCACCCCTCCACTTT.

The genes are TRBV28 and TRBJ2-1; 9 positions match TRBD2. V was clipped by 2 bases and J by 7 bases; unmatched bases: 15. The CDR3 is 18 residues long. Germline V CDR1 and CDR2: MDHEN, SYDVKM. The CDR3 loop is CASSLTAVFQRGVNEQFF. CDR3 nucleotide sequence: TGTGCCAGCAGTTTAACGGCAGTGTTCCAGCGGGGGGTTAATGAGCAGTTCTTC. Filled out from reference TRBV28 and TRBJ2-1, the complete variable domain reads DVKVTQSSRYLVKRTGEKVFLECVQDMDHENMFWYRQDPGLGLRLIYFSYDVKMKEKGDIPEGYSVSREKKERFSLILESASTNQTSMYLCASSLTAVFQRGVNEQFFGPGTRLTVL.

The gene calls are TRBV19 and TRBJ2-1, with D perhaps matching TRBD2 (6 bases). In germline, CDR1 is LNHDA, CDR2 SQIVND (reference sequence). CDR3 size: 13 residues. Between the trimmed V and J ends, which lost 8 bases and 4 bases, there was a span of 12 bases. CDR3 sequence reads: CASGGTLYNEQFF. The CDR3 DNA sequence: TGTGCCAGTGGCGGGACGCTATACAATGAGCAGTTCTTC.

V and J are TRBV7-8 and TRBJ2-1; 16 nucleotides align to TRBD2. J lost 8 bases, V lost 4 bases, and 11 bases had no gene match. This CDR3 comprises 18 residues. Germline lookup yields CDR1 SGHVS and CDR2 FQNEAQ. The CDR3 loop reads CASSSGLAGGPYGDEQFF. DNA of the CDR3: TGTGCCAGCAGCTCGGGACTAGCGGGAGGGCCTTATGGAGATGAGCAGTTCTTC.

Comment on this clone: One end of the junction varies from germline; a read error may be responsible. The V and J genes are TRBV7-9 and TRBJ1-4; D may be TRBD1 (5 bases). Per germline, CDR1 SEHNR and CDR2 FQNEAQ (reference sequence). The CDR3 has 12 amino acids. Here the CDR3 DNA reads TGTGCCAGCAGCTTAGGCCGGGACTCCCCAGTGTTT. Amino acid sequence: CASSLGRDSPVF.

The chain carries TRBV27 and TRBJ2-3, with D possibly TRBD2 on 6 matching bases. Germline V lookup: CDR1 MNHEY, CDR2 SMNVEV (reference sequence). The V gene lost 5 bases and the J gene lost 2 bases, with 17 bases spanning the gap. This CDR3 comprises 16 residues. CDR3 coding DNA: TGTGCCAGCAGTCAAATAGCGGTACTCAACACAGATACGCAGTATTTT. This gives the protein CASSQIAVLNTDTQYF.

This chain connects TRBV10-3 to TRBJ2-5; 9 bases agree with TRBD2. CDR1 ENHRY and CDR2 SYGVKD come from the germline V gene. This CDR3 has 14 amino acids. Trimming cost V 3 bases and J 5 bases; bases outside gene matches: 4. The chain's CDR3 is CAISEPGLAETQYF. The CDR3 nucleotides read TGTGCCATCAGTGAACCCGGACTAGCGGAGACCCAGTACTTC.

The CDR3 region has the DNA TGTGCCAGCAGACAGACAGCCTACACTGAAGCTTTCTTT. Translated: CASRQTAYTEAFF. The chain links TRBV6-5 to TRBJ1-1, with a tentative D call TRBD1 (5 bases). Germline values: CDR1 MNHEY, CDR2 SVGAGI. This CDR3 has 13 amino acids. Trimming cost V 6 bases and J 3 bases, with 11 bases left between them.

DNA for the CDR3: TGTGCCAGCAGCCCGTTCCCGGTACGACAGGGGACGGACAATGAGCAGTTCTTC. Its protein product is CASSPFPVRQGTDNEQFF. The V gene is TRBV7-2, the J gene TRBJ2-1, with 8 bases aligning to TRBD1. In germline, CDR1 is SGHTA, CDR2 FQGNSA. This CDR3 spans 18 amino acids. V lost 5 bases to trimming and J lost 5 bases; unmatched junction nucleotides: 17.

The chain carries TRBV5-6 and TRBJ2-7; 7 bases are a match to TRBD2. Looked up from germline, CDR1 is SGHDT and CDR2 is YYEEEE. The ends lost 3 bases at V and 0 bases at J; junction bases unmatched: 12. The CDR3 spans 17 residues. CDR3 amino acids: CASSWGPPSGLSYEQYF. CDR3 in DNA: TGTGCCAGCAGCTGGGGCCCCCCTAGCGGACTCTCCTACGAGCAGTACTTC.

The chain combines TRBV5-4 with TRBJ2-5; D ambiguous. Trimming stripped 3 bases from V and 2 bases from J, with 5 bases between. In germline, CDR1 is SGHNT, CDR2 YYREEE (reference sequence). The CDR3 has 12 residues. This CDR3 reads CASSSWQETQYF. For the CDR3, the DNA is TGTGCCAGCAGCTCGTGGCAAGAGACCCAGTACTTC.

The V and J genes are TRBV29-1 and TRBJ1-1; D is perhaps TRBD1 (6 bases). The CDR3 extends over 14 amino acids. Trimming removed 3 bases from V and 0 bases from J, with 11 bases in between. CDR1 is SQVTM and CDR2 is ANQGSEA in the germline V gene. This chain's CDR3 is CSVEGGDLNTEAFF. In DNA form, the CDR3 reads TGCAGCGTTGAGGGGGGCGACCTGAACACTGAAGCTTTCTTT.

The rearrangement links TRBV11-2 to TRBJ2-3; 7 nucleotides align to TRBD1. Germline V gene sequence: CDR1 SGHAT, CDR2 FQNNGV. V was clipped by 1 base and J by 2 bases; unmatched bases: 9. The CDR3 spans 17 residues. CDR3 DNA: TGTGCCAGCAGCTTAGGGAGGACAGGTTCTATCACAGATACGCAGTATTTT. It is translated as CASSLGRTGSITDTQYF.

J is TRBJ2-2 and V is TRBV7-8; 7 bases map to TRBD1. The CDR3 sequence is 15 residues long. Unmatched junction bases numbered 5, after V lost 1 base and J lost 6 bases. Looked up from germline, CDR1 is SGHVS and CDR2 is FQNEAQ. The CDR3 DNA reads TGTGCCAGCAGCTTAGAGACAGGGCTCGCCGGGGAGCTGTTTTTT. Encoded protein: CASSLETGLAGELFF.

This clone was detected once. The V call is TRBV7-8, the J call TRBJ2-1; 13 bases map to TRBD2. CDR1 SGHVS and CDR2 FQNEAQ come from the germline V gene. This CDR3 is 16 amino acids long. The J segment lost 3 bases and the V segment lost 5 bases, leaving 4 bases of the junction unmatched. CDR3 sequence (DNA): TGTGCCAGCAGCCCCCGGACTAGCGGGGGCTACAATGAGCAGTTCTTC. Protein sequence: CASSPRTSGGYNEQFF.

The chain has TRBV5-1 and TRBJ1-2, with TRBD1 matching 9 bases. Looked up from germline, CDR1 is SGHRS and CDR2 is YFSETQ. The CDR3 runs 17 residues. With 0 bases clipped from V and 8 bases from J, the junction kept 14 bases outside the gene matches. CDR3 sequence (DNA): TGCGCCAGCAGCTTGGAGGTCTATGGACAGGGGCCCCAAGGCTACACCTTC. Translated, it gives CASSLEVYGQGPQGYTF.

The genes are TRBV12-5 and TRBJ2-7; weak D call: TRBD2 (6 bases). The CDR3 totals 15 residues. With 9 bases removed from V and 4 bases from J, the gap between germline ends came to 22 bases. The germline gives CDR1 LGHNT, CDR2 FRNRAP. The CDR3 reads CASGSGDPLPYEQYF. The CDR3 DNA follows: TGTGCTAGCGGCTCGGGGGACCCTCTCCCGTACGAGCAGTACTTC.

The chain carries TRBV30 and TRBJ2-7, with 7 bases that match TRBD2. Per germline, CDR1 GTSNPN and CDR2 SVGIG (reference sequence). V lost 4 bases, J lost 0 bases, and 9 bases stayed unmatched. The CDR3 is 15 amino acids. The CDR3 is CAWNSWGGDSYEQYF. The CDR3, as DNA: TGTGCCTGGAATTCTTGGGGGGGAGACTCCTACGAGCAGTACTTC. The complete variable domain, with remaining parts taken from reference TRBV30 and TRBJ2-7, reads SQTIHQWPATLVQPVGSPLSLECTVEGTSNPNLYWYRQAAGRGLQLLFYSVGIGQISSEVPQNLSASRPQDRQFILSSKKLLLSDSGFYLCAWNSWGGDSYEQYFGPGTRLTVT.

This clone was found once. The V gene is TRBV4-1, the J gene TRBJ1-2; D is ambiguous. Trimming left V 4 bases short and J 2 bases short, with 11 bases between. Per the germline V gene, CDR1 is MGHRA and CDR2 is YSYEKL. The CDR3 totals 14 residues. The CDR3 region has the DNA TGCGCCAGCAGCCCTGCAACAGAGAACTATGGCTACACCTTC. This sequence encodes CASSPATENYGYTF.

The rearrangement uses TRBV5-5 and TRBJ1-2; no clear D gene. The CDR3 consists of 13 residues. Trimming left V 4 bases short and J 5 bases short, with 12 bases between. Germline CDR1 SGHKS, CDR2 YYEKEE (reference sequence). For the CDR3, the DNA is TGTGCCAGCAGCCCTGACATAGTGTATGGCTACACCTTC. Encoded protein: CASSPDIVYGYTF.

This chain uses TRBV2 with TRBJ2-7; TRBD1 matches at 9 bases. The CDR3 has 14 residues. Per germline, CDR1 SNHLY and CDR2 FYNNEI. The ends lost 7 bases at V and 3 bases at J; junction bases unmatched: 7. The CDR3 loop is CASNGQGIVYEQYF. The CDR3 bases are TGTGCCAGCAATGGACAGGGGATTGTCTACGAGCAGTACTTC.

The V and J genes are TRBV27 and TRBJ1-6; no clear D gene. This CDR3 has 14 amino acids. Trimming stripped 7 bases from V and 10 bases from J, with 17 bases between. Germline V gene lookup returns CDR1 MNHEY and CDR2 SMNVEV (reference sequence). CDR3 in amino acids: CASTLTAMGSPLHF. DNA for the CDR3: TGTGCCAGCACCCTGACTGCTATGGGATCACCCCTCCACTTT.

The V gene is TRBV21-1, the J gene TRBJ2-1; TRBD2 reflects the table's D call only, with no check against the DNA. TRBV21-1 is a listed pseudogene. The CDR3 has 18 amino acids. The CDR3 loop reads CASSKGGTSGTPYNEQFF. As DNA, the CDR3 is TGTGCCAGCAGCAAAGGCGGGACTAGCGGGACACCCTACAATGAGCAGTTCTTC.

The CDR3 DNA follows: TGTGCCAGCAGCGGGGACAGATATAGCACAGATACGCAGTATTTT. Its protein product is CASSGDRYSTDTQYF. The chain recombines TRBV7-8 with TRBJ2-3, with TRBD1 matching over 7 bases. The germline V gene encodes CDR1 SGHVS and CDR2 FQNEAQ. V was pared by 5 bases and J by 0 bases, with 5 bases of the junction left unmatched. The CDR3 has 15 residues. Looking up the rest from reference TRBV7-8 and TRBJ2-3 gives the full variable domain: GAGVSQSPRYKVAKRGQDVALRCDPISGHVSLFWYQQALGQGPEFLTYFQNEAQLDKSGLPSDRFFAERPEGSVSTLKIQRTQQEDSAVYLCASSGDRYSTDTQYFGPGTRLTVL.